This entry lists 17 T cell receptor beta chains sequenced from one sample in a study of blood T cell repertoires in COVID-19 (TCRdb year 2020). Libraries came from the immunoSEQ multiplex PCR assay. TCRdb stores this immuneACCESS table with in-frame sequences only. Part of the clones is absent; in the studies checked, under half of the shortfall reflects unresolved V genes, and no reason is known for the rest. In this sample the table shows roughly 400,000 clones, 90% of which occur a single time. About 0.6% of the sample is taken by the ten largest. The specimen sequenced was PBMCs or T cells enriched from blood (not recorded which). These receptor sequences come from a man between 18 and 29 years old who had recovered from COVID-19.

V and J are TRBV5-8 and TRBJ2-5, with a tentative D call TRBD2 (6 bases). Germline V gene lookup returns CDR1 SGHTS and CDR2 YDEGEE. With 0 bases removed from V and 2 bases from J, the gap between germline ends came to 8 bases. The CDR3 extends over 14 amino acids. This chain's CDR3 is CASSLGTKQETQYF. CDR3 DNA sequence: TGTGCCAGCAGCTTGGGGACTAAACAAGAGACCCAGTACTTC.

This chain joins TRBV29-1 and TRBJ1-1; a possible D gene is TRBD1 (5 bases). Germline assignment: CDR1 SQVTM and CDR2 ANQGSEA. The V end lost 7 bases, the J end lost 1 base, and 7 bases lay between the germline ends. This CDR3 has 11 amino acids. The DNA for the CDR3 is TGCAGCGGTACAGGGAACACTGAAGCTTTCTTT. As protein: CSGTGNTEAFF.

The chain uses TRBV9 and TRBJ2-1; TRBD2 might be the D (5 bases). In germline, CDR1 is SGDLS, CDR2 YYNGEE. The CDR3 length is 12 residues. Trimming cost V 6 bases and J 6 bases, with 10 bases left between them. The chain's CDR3 is CASTPGSNEQFF. The CDR3 bases are TGTGCCAGCACTCCGGGGAGCAATGAGCAGTTCTTC.

The V gene is TRBV7-9, the J gene TRBJ2-3; TRBD2 matches 11 bases. The CDR3 extends over 17 amino acids. With V trimmed by 4 bases and J by 2 bases, 8 bases remained unmatched. The germline gives CDR1 SEHNR, CDR2 FQNEAQ (reference sequence). The CDR3 coding sequence is TGTGCCAGCAGCTGGGCACTAGCGGGAGACCTCACAGATACGCAGTATTTT. It codes for CASSWALAGDLTDTQYF. Together with reference TRBV7-9 and TRBJ2-3, the CDR3 gives the full variable domain: DTGVSQNPRHKITKRGQNVTFRCDPISEHNRLYWYRQTLGQGPEFLTYFQNEAQLEKSRLLSDRFSAERPKGSFSTLEIQRTEQGDSAMYLCASSWALAGDLTDTQYFGPGTRLTVL.

On this clone itself: The junction differs from germline at one of its ends, possibly a read error. The rearrangement links TRBV12-3 or TRBV12-4 to TRBJ1-6; TRBD1 agrees at 11 bases. The CDR3 totals 13 residues. In DNA form, the CDR3 reads TGTGCCAGCAGTTTAATGGGACAGGGGGGCCTCGACTTT. It yields the protein CASSLMGQGGLDF.

The table lists this clone with a count of one. This rearrangement joins TRBV2 to TRBJ1-2, with D perhaps matching TRBD1 (6 bases). The CDR3 spans 14 residues. Germline V CDR1 and CDR2: SNHLY, FYNNEI. Trimming removed 6 bases from V and 5 bases from J, with 16 bases in between. CDR3 amino acids: CASREAGQKYGYTF. For the CDR3, the DNA is TGTGCCAGCAGGGAGGCAGGACAGAAGTATGGCTACACCTTC. The variable domain in full, with the rest retrieved from reference TRBV2 and TRBJ1-2, is EPEVTQTPSHQVTQMGQEVILRCVPISNHLYFYWYRQILGQKVEFLVSFYNNEISEKSEIFDDQFSVERPDGSNFTLKIRSTKLEDSAMYFCASREAGQKYGYTFGSGTRLTVV.

The chain recombines TRBV29-1 with TRBJ1-2; no firm D call. The germline gives CDR1 SQVTM, CDR2 ANQGSEA. Trimming cost V 8 bases and J 4 bases, with 11 bases left between them. The CDR3 runs to 11 residues. CDR3 region: CSHGGFYGYTF. CDR3 nucleotide sequence: TGCAGCCACGGCGGGTTCTATGGCTACACCTTC.

The chain employs TRBV3-1 (or the pseudogene TRBV3-2) and TRBJ2-7; possible D gene TRBD1, 7 bases. Germline lookup yields CDR1 LGHDT and CDR2 YNNKEL (reference sequence). V shed 5 bases and J shed 3 bases, with 14 bases lying between them. The CDR3 covers 14 residues. The CDR3 nucleotides read TGTGCCAGCAGCGCAGGGACAGCGGGCTACGAGCAGTACTTC. Its protein product is CASSAGTAGYEQYF.

This chain links TRBV7-8 with TRBJ2-3, with 9 bases fitting TRBD2. Germline assignment: CDR1 SGHVS and CDR2 FQNEAQ. CDR3 length: 15 amino acids. Trimming at V came to 5 bases and at J to 4 bases, leaving 7 bases not matched to a gene. Here the CDR3 DNA reads TGTGCCAGCAGCACGGCCGGGACTAGCCCAGATACGCAGTATTTT. Translating gives CASSTAGTSPDTQYF.

The DNA of the CDR3 is TGTGCCAGCAGTTTGTTTCCCTCGACTAGCGGGAACAATGAGCAGTTCTTC. Protein product: CASSLFPSTSGNNEQFF. This chain joins TRBV27 and TRBJ2-1; 11 nucleotides line up with TRBD2. Unmatched junction bases numbered 9, after V lost 3 bases and J lost 5 bases. This CDR3 is 17 amino acids long. Germline CDR1 reads MNHEY; CDR2 reads SMNVEV (reference sequence).

The chain carries TRBV6-2 or TRBV6-3 and TRBJ2-1; a weak D match, TRBD2 (5 bases). V was shortened by 5 bases and J by 4 bases, with 12 bases between the two germline ends. The CDR3 consists of 14 residues. Germline values: CDR1 MNHEY, CDR2 SVGEGT. The CDR3, as DNA: TGTGCCAGCAGTAACGGACTGGGGTACAATGAGCAGTTCTTC. Translated: CASSNGLGYNEQFF.

The V call is TRBV5-1, the J call TRBJ1-5; no reliable D call. The CDR3 runs 14 residues. Germline CDR1 and CDR2: SGHRS and YFSETQ. V lost 1 base to trimming and J lost 7 bases, with 12 bases between them. CDR3 loop: CASSLFGSGQPQHF. CDR3 DNA: TGCGCCAGCAGCTTGTTCGGGTCCGGCCAGCCCCAGCATTTT.

The chain combines TRBV19 with TRBJ1-1; D perhaps matches TRBD1 (6 bases). Germline V gene data show CDR1 as LNHDA and CDR2 as SQIVND (reference sequence). The CDR3 sequence is 15 residues long. V lost 7 bases to trimming and J lost 0 bases, with 15 bases between them. CDR3 sequence: CASTQQGGVNTEAFF. The DNA of the CDR3 is TGTGCCAGTACCCAACAGGGTGGGGTGAACACTGAAGCTTTCTTT.

This clone was detected once. The rearrangement joins TRBV7-9 to TRBJ2-5, with TRBD2 as a possible D gene (6 bases). This CDR3 is built from 16 residues. Deletions cut 4 bases from V and 0 bases from J, with 15 bases between. Germline-derived CDR1 and CDR2 are SEHNR and FQNEAQ (reference sequence). The CDR3: CASSSRLAGNQETQYF. The CDR3 DNA is TGTGCCAGCAGCTCCCGATTGGCGGGAAACCAAGAGACCCAGTACTTC.

V usage is TRBV7-9 and J usage is TRBJ1-4, with 7 positions matching TRBD1. CDR1 and CDR2 (germline): SEHNR, FQNEAQ (reference sequence). V trimming: 6 bases; J trimming: 10 bases; junction bases outside the gene matches: 8. This CDR3 comprises 13 residues. CDR3 protein: CASSWDSEGKLFF. The CDR3 DNA reads TGTGCCAGCAGTTGGGACAGTGAGGGAAAACTGTTTTTT.

The genes are TRBV4-1 and TRBJ1-2; 10 bases map to TRBD1. Germline CDR1 MGHRA, CDR2 YSYEKL. The ends lost 3 bases at V and 8 bases at J; junction bases unmatched: 6. There are 14 residues in the CDR3. Here the CDR3 reads CASSQETGGGGYTF. The CDR3 DNA sequence: TGCGCCAGCAGCCAGGAGACAGGGGGCGGAGGCTACACCTTC.

The CDR3 coding sequence is TGTGCCAGCAGCTTAGATTTGGCAGGGGGCACAGATACGCAGTATTTT. It codes for CASSLDLAGGTDTQYF. The rearrangement joins TRBV11-2 to TRBJ2-3; maybe TRBD1 (6 bases). V was clipped by 0 bases and J by 1 base, with 11 bases between them. This CDR3 contains 16 residues. Germline values: CDR1 SGHAT, CDR2 FQNNGV.